This T cell receptor beta chain is drawn from a study of blood T cell repertoires in COVID-19. Participants came from some 23 US areas, aged about 18 to 90 years. Libraries were prepared by immunoSEQ multiplex PCR; TCRdb keeps only in-frame clonotypes and omits some of them. The sample holds about 270,000 clones, about 87% seen once. This CDR3 contains 13 residues. V shed 10 bases, J shed 7 bases, and the junction held 8 bases outside the gene matches. Sequencing was performed on PBMCs or T cells enriched from blood (not recorded which). V and J are TRBV12-3 or TRBV12-4 and TRBJ1-5, with 9 bases identical to TRBD1. This receptor was taken from a woman between 25 and 40 years old with acute COVID-19. Here the CDR3 DNA reads TGTGCCACCGTACAGGGGGCTGGACAGCCCCAGCATTTT. Translated: CATVQGAGQPQHF.